The clone carrying this T cell receptor (beta chain) was counted between two and nine times. Its cognate antigen is unknown. The data originate from a study of T cells in localized non-small cell lung cancer. Findings and limits, study-wide: Greater blood T cell density accompanied longer overall survival. Tumor showed lower T cell clonality than uninvolved adjacent lung, where it was highest. Adjacent lung was found to contain a median roughly 60 of the top 100 tumor clones.

Data came from immunoSEQ multiplex PCR; TCRdb stores just in-frame clones and leaves some out. The table records about 41,000 clones, around 86% of them present only once. From germline, CDR1 is KGHSH and CDR2 LQKENI. CDR3 size: 13 residues. Deletions cut 8 bases from V and 7 bases from J, with 17 bases between. The sample in question was peripheral blood, obtained before any cancer treatment. This rearrangement joins TRBV18 to TRBJ1-1, with D possibly matching TRBD1 (6 bases). The TCR was taken from a woman between 18 and 49 years old with stage III lung adenocarcinoma. CDR3 sequence reads: CASLPGDWGEAFF. The CDR3 bases are TGTGCCAGCCTCCCAGGGGACTGGGGTGAAGCTTTCTTT. Variable domain in full (rest from reference TRBV18 and TRBJ1-1): NAGVMQNPRHLVRRRGQEARLRCSPMKGHSHVYWYRQLPEEGLKFMVYLQKENIIDESGMPKERFSAEFPKEGPSILRIQQVVRGDSAAYFCASLPGDWGEAFFGQGTRLTVV.